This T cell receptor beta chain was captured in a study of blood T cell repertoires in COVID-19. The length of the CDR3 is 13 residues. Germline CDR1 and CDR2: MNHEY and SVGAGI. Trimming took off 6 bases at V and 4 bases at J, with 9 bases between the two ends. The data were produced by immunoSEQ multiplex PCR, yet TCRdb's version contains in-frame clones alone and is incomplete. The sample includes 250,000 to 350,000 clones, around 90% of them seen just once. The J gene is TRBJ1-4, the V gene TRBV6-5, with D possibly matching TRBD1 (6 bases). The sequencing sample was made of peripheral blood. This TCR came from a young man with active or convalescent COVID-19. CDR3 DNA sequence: TGTGCCAGCAGATCGGACAGTAATGAAAAACTGTTTTTT. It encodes CASRSDSNEKLFF.